A selection of T cell receptor beta chains follows, all from one sample in a study of blood T cell repertoires in COVID-19. The assay was immunoSEQ multiplex PCR, and TCRdb's table has in-frame clones only and misses some. The sample contains about 150,000 clones, more than 80% of which appear only once. Sequenced material: peripheral blood. The receptors were gathered from a man between 45 and 60 years old with acute or convalescent COVID-19. Each CDR3 is given with its conserved first and last residue. The D gene is left open where the match is weak. Expanded clones are given a class, and other clones once, few, many or no size at all.

J,size,V,length,D,DNA,CDR3
TRBJ2-4,.,TRBV3-1/TRBV3-2,16,.,TGTGCCAGCAGCCAACGCGAAACTAGGAACCAAAACATTCAGTACTTC,CASSQRETRNQNIQYF
TRBJ1-2,.,TRBV9,16,TRBD1,TGTGCCAGCAGCGTAGCTCTAGGGACAGGGAACTATGGCTACACCTTC,CASSVALGTGNYGYTF
TRBJ2-1,.,TRBV12-3/TRBV12-4,13,TRBD2,TGTGCCAGCAGCCGCCTTAGCGGGAGGGCCTGGTTCTTC,CASSRLSGRAWFF
TRBJ2-3,.,TRBV9,18,TRBD2,TGTGCCAGCAGCGTAGCCCACCTGACTAGCGGAGACACAGATACGCAGTATTTT,CASSVAHLTSGDTDTQYF
TRBJ1-5,.,TRBV30,13,TRBD1,TGTGCCTGGGCTACAGGGGGTGATCAGCCCCAGCATTTT,CAWATGGDQPQHF
TRBJ2-2,.,TRBV7-9,15,.,TGTGCCAGCAGCTTAGGAACTAGTTTCACCGGGGAGCTGTTTTTT,CASSLGTSFTGELFF
TRBJ1-5,.,TRBV5-8,15,TRBD1,TGTGCCAGCAGCTTGTACAGGGGAAGCAATCAGCCCCAGCATTTT,CASSLYRGSNQPQHF
TRBJ1-5,.,TRBV15,15,TRBD1,TGTGCCACCAGCACCCGGACAGGGGCAGGTCAGCCCCAGCATTTT,CATSTRTGAGQPQHF
TRBJ1-2,.,TRBV19,13,TRBD1,TGTGCCAGCTGGGACAGGGGGTTCTATGGCTACACCTTC,CASWDRGFYGYTF
TRBJ2-7,.,TRBV7-2,15,TRBD1,TGTGCCAGCAGCTTGCTAGGGACAGGCCACTACGAGCAGTACTTC,CASSLLGTGHYEQYF
TRBJ1-2,.,TRBV5-4,12,.,TGTGCCAGCAGCTTTTCAGACTATGGCTACACCTTC,CASSFSDYGYTF
TRBJ2-7,.,TRBV27,15,TRBD1,TGTGCCAGCAGCCTGACCGGGACAGGGGCCTACGAGCAGTACTTC,CASSLTGTGAYEQYF
TRBJ1-6,.,TRBV28,17,.,TGTGCCAGCAGTCGGCCCCGGGGATTCGATAGTAATTCACCCCTCCACTTT,CASSRPRGFDSNSPLHF
TRBJ2-2,.,TRBV7-9,15,.,TGTGCCAGCAGCTTAGTACAGGGCGGCACCGGGGAGCTGTTTTTT,CASSLVQGGTGELFF
TRBJ2-6,.,TRBV9,16,.,TGTGCCAGCAGCCCCCAGGGAGGCGCTGGGGCCAACGTCCTGACTTTC,CASSPQGGAGANVLTF
TRBJ1-1,.,TRBV6-5,13,.,TGTGCCAGCAACCAACAGGGGAACACTGAAGCTTTCTTT,CASNQQGNTEAFF
TRBJ2-1,few,TRBV6-5,12,.,TGTGCCAGCAGTCGGGGGATCAATGAGCAGTTCTTC,CASSRGINEQFF
TRBJ1-5,.,TRBV28,12,.,TGTGCCAGCAGTTCTCCCGGGGAGCCCCAGCATTTT,CASSSPGEPQHF
TRBJ2-5,few,TRBV5-1,13,.,TGCGCCAGCAGCTTGGATGGGAGCCGGGCCCAGTACTTC,CASSLDGSRAQYF
TRBJ2-7,.,TRBV6-5,13,.,TGTGCCAGCAGCTCCGGGACATGGGACGAGCAGTACTTC,CASSSGTWDEQYF
TRBJ1-2,.,TRBV5-6,14,TRBD1,TGTGCCAGCAGTGGGACAGGGCTTAACTATGGCTACACCTTC,CASSGTGLNYGYTF
TRBJ1-1,.,TRBV7-2,15,TRBD1,TGTGCCAGCAGCCTAACAGGGGAATCGGGAACTGAAGCTTTCTTT,CASSLTGESGTEAFF
TRBJ2-1,.,TRBV10-2,15,.,TGCGCCAGCAGAGCGTTAAGGGGGACCTACAATGAGCAGTTCTTC,CASRALRGTYNEQFF
TRBJ2-7,.,TRBV19,15,.,TGTGCCAGTAGTAAGAGTAGGGACACCTCATACGAGCAGTACTTC,CASSKSRDTSYEQYF
TRBJ2-4,.,TRBV6-2/TRBV6-3,16,.,TGTGCCAGCAGTGCCCCCCACATGGCGGGGTTGGACATTCAGTACTTC,CASSAPHMAGLDIQYF
TRBJ1-5,.,TRBV28,12,.,TGTGCCAGCAGAAGCAACGGTCAGCCCCAGCATTTT,CASRSNGQPQHF
TRBJ2-1,.,TRBV6-2/TRBV6-3,15,.,TGTGCCAGCAGTTTCACGCGGGGAGGCTACAATGAGCAGTTCTTC,CASSFTRGGYNEQFF
TRBJ2-2,.,TRBV3-1/TRBV3-2,14,TRBD1,TGTGCCAGCAGCCAAGATCAGGGGGACGGGGAGCTGTTTTTT,CASSQDQGDGELFF
TRBJ1-2,.,TRBV9,15,TRBD1,TGTGCCAGCAGCGCCGGGACAGGGAAAAACTATGGCTACACCTTC,CASSAGTGKNYGYTF
TRBJ2-1,.,TRBV27,17,TRBD2,TGTGCCAGCAGTAGAGTCCCGGGACTAGCGCCTCGGGATGAGCAGTTCTTC,CASSRVPGLAPRDEQFF
TRBJ1-2,.,TRBV14,13,.,TGTGCCAGCAGCCAAGATTTCAGGGGCGGCTACACCTTC,CASSQDFRGGYTF
TRBJ2-5,.,TRBV24-1,14,TRBD1,TGTGCCACCAGTCCTACAGGGGCCCAAGAGACCCAGTACTTC,CATSPTGAQETQYF
TRBJ1-6,.,TRBV29-1,16,.,TGCAGCGTTGAGCCTTCGCTCTCAGCAGGGATGTCACCCCTCCACTTT,CSVEPSLSAGMSPLHF
TRBJ2-2,.,TRBV10-3,15,TRBD2,TGTGCCATCAAAGGGACTAGCGGTAGTACCGGGGAGCTGTTTTTT,CAIKGTSGSTGELFF
TRBJ1-1,.,TRBV7-8,17,TRBD1,TGTGCCAGCAGCTTAAGTCCAGGGGGCGCTTTGGACACTGAAGCTTTCTTT,CASSLSPGGALDTEAFF
TRBJ2-1,.,TRBV27,17,TRBD2,TGTGCCAGCAGTTTATTGGGACTAGCGGGAGAGGGGAATGAGCAGTTCTTC,CASSLLGLAGEGNEQFF
TRBJ2-1,.,TRBV7-9,16,.,TGTGCCAGCAGCTTAGTCGGCGGATCCCCTGGCAATGAGCAGTTCTTC,CASSLVGGSPGNEQFF
TRBJ2-1,.,TRBV27,14,.,TGTGCCAGCAGGGTCGCGAATTCCTACAATGAGCAGTTCTTC,CASRVANSYNEQFF
TRBJ2-3,.,TRBV6-5,14,.,TGTGCCACCGGCCGGGTCACTAGTTCTGATACGCAGTATTTT,CATGRVTSSDTQYF
TRBJ1-4,.,TRBV19,15,TRBD1,TGTGCCAGTAGCTCAAACAGGGGCACTAATGAAAAACTGTTTTTT,CASSSNRGTNEKLFF
TRBJ2-1,.,TRBV6-5,13,.,TGTGCCAGCAGAGCAACCACTAACAATGAGCAGTTCTTC,CASRATTNNEQFF
TRBJ1-6,.,TRBV13,16,.,TGTGCCAGCAGCTTTTCCGGGAGCTCCTATAATTCACCCCTCCACTTT,CASSFSGSSYNSPLHF
TRBJ2-5,.,TRBV27,12,.,TGTGCCAGCGGTGGACTCCCAGGGACCCAGTACTTC,CASGGLPGTQYF
TRBJ2-7,.,TRBV27,13,TRBD1,TGTGCCAGCGGTTGGGACAGGTCCTACGAGCAGTACTTC,CASGWDRSYEQYF
TRBJ2-3,once,TRBV7-2,15,TRBD1,TGTGCCAGCAGCTTAAATCAGGGGGGCACAGATACGCAGTATTTT,CASSLNQGGTDTQYF
TRBJ2-3,.,TRBV7-8,14,.,TGTGCCAGCAGCTCGGACAGCTACACAGATACGCAGTATTTT,CASSSDSYTDTQYF